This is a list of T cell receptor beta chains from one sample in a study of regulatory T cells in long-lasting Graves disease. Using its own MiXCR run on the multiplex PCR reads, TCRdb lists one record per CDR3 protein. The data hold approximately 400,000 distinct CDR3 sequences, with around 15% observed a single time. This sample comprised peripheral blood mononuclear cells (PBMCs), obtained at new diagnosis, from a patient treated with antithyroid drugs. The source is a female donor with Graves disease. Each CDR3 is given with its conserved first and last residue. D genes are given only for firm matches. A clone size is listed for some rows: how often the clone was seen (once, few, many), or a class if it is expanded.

CDR3aa: CASSRARRNTEAFF
CDR3nt: TGTGCCAGCAGCCGAGCCCGGAGGAACACTGAAGCTTTCTTT
d_gene: NA
abundance: NA
v_gene: TRBV28
j_gene: TRBJ1-1

CDR3aa: CASSDRDFGEAFF
CDR3nt: TGTGCCAGCAGTGACAGGGATTTTGGTGAAGCTTTCTTT
d_gene: NA
abundance: many
v_gene: TRBV6-1
j_gene: TRBJ1-1

CDR3aa: CASSPPMTGVLQDTQYF
CDR3nt: TGCGCCAGCAGCCCACCCATGACAGGGGTTTTGCAAGATACGCAGTATTTT
d_gene: TRBD1
abundance: many
v_gene: TRBV5-1
j_gene: TRBJ2-3

CDR3aa: CASSLYSGGGSEQYF
CDR3nt: TGCGCCAGCAGCTTGTACAGCGGCGGGGGCTCCGAGCAGTACTTC
d_gene: NA
abundance: few
v_gene: TRBV5-1
j_gene: TRBJ2-7

CDR3aa: CASSSGNLDYGYTF
CDR3nt: TGTGCCAGCAGCTCAGGCAACCTCGACTATGGCTACACCTTC
d_gene: NA
abundance: many
v_gene: TRBV5-6
j_gene: TRBJ1-2

CDR3aa: CASSPEGATEAFF
CDR3nt: TGTGCCAGCTCACCCGAGGGGGCGACCGAAGCTTTCTTT
d_gene: TRBD1
abundance: many
v_gene: TRBV18
j_gene: TRBJ1-1

CDR3aa: CASSPGGRGGSYNEQFF
CDR3nt: TGTGCCAGCAGCCCAGGGGGGCGGGGGGGCTCCTACAATGAGCAGTTCTTC
d_gene: TRBD2
abundance: NA
v_gene: TRBV11-2
j_gene: TRBJ2-1

CDR3aa: CASSWGQQAYEQYF
CDR3nt: TGTGCCAGCAGCTGGGGACAACAAGCCTACGAGCAGTACTTC
d_gene: NA
abundance: many
v_gene: TRBV7-8
j_gene: TRBJ2-7

CDR3aa: CASSPRGRGQQPQHF
CDR3nt: TGTGCCAGCAGCCCCAGAGGCAGGGGGCAACAGCCCCAGCATTTT
d_gene: TRBD1
abundance: many
v_gene: TRBV7-2
j_gene: TRBJ1-5

CDR3aa: CASSETGADGSPLHF
CDR3nt: TGTGCCAGCAGTGAAACAGGGGCTGATGGGTCACCCCTCCACTTT
d_gene: TRBD1
abundance: many
v_gene: TRBV2
j_gene: TRBJ1-6

CDR3aa: CASRQTYKGEATNIQYF
CDR3nt: TGTGCCAGCAGGCAAACCTACAAGGGGGAGGCTACAAACATTCAGTACTTC
d_gene: NA
abundance: few
v_gene: TRBV6-2/TRBV6-3
j_gene: TRBJ2-4

CDR3aa: CASSFKTGSVAEPQHF
CDR3nt: TGTGCCAGCAGCTTCAAGACAGGGTCGGTTGCAGAGCCCCAGCATTTT
d_gene: TRBD1
abundance: NA
v_gene: TRBV13
j_gene: TRBJ1-5

CDR3aa: CASSPGTDSGNTIYF
CDR3nt: TGTGCCAGCAGCCCAGGGACGGACTCTGGAAACACCATATATTTT
d_gene: NA
abundance: many
v_gene: TRBV5-4
j_gene: TRBJ1-3

CDR3aa: CASSRLAGVSSDTQYF
CDR3nt: TGCGCCAGCAGTCGACTAGCGGGGGTATCGTCAGATACGCAGTATTTT
d_gene: TRBD2
abundance: NA
v_gene: TRBV10-1
j_gene: TRBJ2-3

CDR3aa: CASSQGRGNTDTQYF
CDR3nt: TGTGCCAGCAGCCAAGGTCGAGGGAACACAGATACGCAGTATTTT
d_gene: NA
abundance: many
v_gene: TRBV3-1
j_gene: TRBJ2-3

CDR3aa: CASSQPGLAKQETQYF
CDR3nt: TGCGCCAGCAGCCAACCGGGACTAGCGAAACAAGAGACCCAGTACTTC
d_gene: TRBD2
abundance: NA
v_gene: TRBV4-1
j_gene: TRBJ2-5

CDR3aa: CASSAFRQDLSNQPQHF
CDR3nt: TGTGCCAGCAGTGCCTTTAGACAGGATTTGAGCAATCAGCCCCAGCATTTT
d_gene: NA
abundance: many
v_gene: TRBV6-1
j_gene: TRBJ1-5

CDR3aa: CSARRRQGNTGELFF
CDR3nt: TGCAGTGCTAGACGACGTCAGGGCAACACCGGGGAGCTGTTTTTT
d_gene: NA
abundance: many
v_gene: TRBV20-1
j_gene: TRBJ2-2

CDR3aa: CASSLGTAANYGYTF
CDR3nt: TGTGCCAGCAGCTTAGGGACAGCCGCTAACTATGGCTACACCTTC
d_gene: NA
abundance: NA
v_gene: TRBV7-9
j_gene: TRBJ1-2

CDR3aa: CASSSGYSYNEQFF
CDR3nt: TGTGCCAGCAGCTCAGGCTACTCCTACAATGAGCAGTTCTTC
d_gene: NA
abundance: many
v_gene: TRBV11-2
j_gene: TRBJ2-1

CDR3aa: CATSDGGQPNTEAFF
CDR3nt: TGTGCCACCAGTGATGGGGGACAGCCCAACACTGAAGCTTTCTTT
d_gene: TRBD1
abundance: many
v_gene: TRBV24-1
j_gene: TRBJ1-1

CDR3aa: CASSLVLAGYEQYF
CDR3nt: TGTGCCAGCAGCTTAGTCTTAGCGGGATACGAGCAGTACTTC
d_gene: TRBD2
abundance: NA
v_gene: TRBV7-2
j_gene: TRBJ2-7

CDR3aa: CATSVSGNSNQPQHF
CDR3nt: TGTGCCACCAGTGTTTCAGGAAATAGCAATCAGCCCCAGCATTTT
d_gene: NA
abundance: few
v_gene: TRBV24-1
j_gene: TRBJ1-5

CDR3aa: CASSSEGQPQHF
CDR3nt: TGTGCCAGCAGCTCGGAGGGACAGCCCCAGCATTTT
d_gene: NA
abundance: NA
v_gene: TRBV5-4
j_gene: TRBJ1-5

CDR3aa: CASSPPAQGYEQYF
CDR3nt: TGTGCCAGCTCACCACCGGCACAGGGCTACGAGCAGTACTTC
d_gene: NA
abundance: NA
v_gene: TRBV18
j_gene: TRBJ2-7

CDR3aa: CASSMVGEQFF
CDR3nt: TGTGCCAGCAGCATGGTGGGTGAGCAGTTCTTC
d_gene: NA
abundance: many
v_gene: TRBV3-1
j_gene: TRBJ2-1

CDR3aa: CASRLSGHSYNEQFF
CDR3nt: TGCGCCAGCCGTCTTTCGGGACACTCCTACAATGAGCAGTTCTTC
d_gene: NA
abundance: NA
v_gene: TRBV4-3
j_gene: TRBJ2-1

CDR3aa: CASSQEGGFDYGYTF
CDR3nt: TGCGCCAGCAGCCAAGAAGGGGGATTCGACTATGGCTACACCTTC
d_gene: NA
abundance: NA
v_gene: TRBV4-1
j_gene: TRBJ1-2

CDR3aa: CASSSPSGQGGKNEQFF
CDR3nt: TGTGCCAGCAGTTCCCCGTCCGGACAGGGTGGAAAGAATGAGCAGTTCTTC
d_gene: TRBD1
abundance: NA
v_gene: TRBV7-9
j_gene: TRBJ2-1

CDR3aa: CSADQGVNTEAFF
CDR3nt: TGCAGTGCTGACCAGGGGGTTAACACTGAAGCTTTCTTT
d_gene: TRBD1
abundance: many
v_gene: TRBV20-1
j_gene: TRBJ1-1

CDR3aa: CASSFHTSTMSPLHF
CDR3nt: TGTGCCAGCAGCTTCCATACCAGCACCATGTCACCCCTCCACTTT
d_gene: NA
abundance: NA
v_gene: TRBV11-1
j_gene: TRBJ1-6